These 29 T cell receptor beta chains share one sample of origin, sequenced in a study of blood T cell repertoires in COVID-19 (dated by TCRdb to 2018 to 2020). Receptors were amplified or captured by the immunoSEQ multiplex PCR assay. TCRdb took over this immuneACCESS table, retaining in-frame rearrangements with V and J assigned. Such tables are incomplete; in checked studies, under half of the missing clones stem from an unresolved V gene, and the remainder is unexplained. The sample table holds 80,000 to 100,000 clones, of which more than 70% were seen once. Clones ranked in the top ten supply 22% of the sample. Sequencing was carried out using peripheral blood. Receptors originate from a woman of 80 years or more in a cohort sampled during active or convalescent COVID-19.

The chain uses TRBV11-3 and TRBJ2-1; 9 nucleotides match TRBD1. Trimming took 3 bases from V and 9 from J; bases not matched to a gene: 6. The CDR3 runs to 14 residues. Germline V gene data show CDR1 as SGHNT and CDR2 as YENEEA. CDR3 DNA: TGTGCCAGCAGCTTCGGGACAGGGATGAGTGAGCAGTTCTTC. It specifies CASSFGTGMSEQFF. Together with reference TRBV11-3 and TRBJ2-1, the CDR3 gives the full variable domain: EAGVVQSPRYKIIEKKQPVAFWCNPISGHNTLYWYLQNLGQGPELLIRYENEEAVDDSQLPKDRFSAERLKGVDSTLKIQPAELGDSAVYLCASSFGTGMSEQFFGPGTRLTVL.

The chain employs TRBV19 and TRBJ2-2; 9 nucleotides agree with TRBD1. In germline, CDR1 is LNHDA, CDR2 SQIVND (reference sequence). V was pared by 4 bases and J by 4 bases, with 7 bases of the junction left unmatched. The CDR3 is 16 amino acids. The CDR3 bases are TGTGCCAGTAGTACAAGCACAGGGGGCGGCACCGGGGAGCTGTTTTTT. It translates to CASSTSTGGGTGELFF.

The V gene is TRBV5-1, the J gene TRBJ2-2, with a weak D call TRBD2 (5 bases). With 0 bases removed from V and 5 bases from J, the gap between germline ends came to 17 bases. This CDR3 has 17 residues. Germline-derived CDR1 and CDR2 are SGHRS and YFSETQ. The CDR3 is CASSLEVARFETGELFF. The DNA of the CDR3 is TGCGCCAGCAGCTTGGAGGTAGCGCGCTTCGAAACCGGGGAGCTGTTTTTT.

The V call is TRBV4-1, the J call TRBJ2-1; the D gene is possibly TRBD2 (5 bases). The V gene lost 0 bases and the J gene lost 4 bases, with 10 bases spanning the gap. Per the germline V gene, CDR1 is MGHRA and CDR2 is YSYEKL. The CDR3 extends over 15 amino acids. The CDR3 nucleotides read TGCGCCAGCAGCCAAGATTCGACTAATTACAATGAGCAGTTCTTC. It encodes CASSQDSTNYNEQFF.

This rearrangement joins TRBV5-4 to TRBJ2-7, with 8 bases lining up with TRBD2. Per the germline V gene, CDR1 is SGHNT and CDR2 is YYREEE (reference sequence). This CDR3 contains 17 residues. Unmatched junction bases numbered 9, after V lost 0 bases and J lost 1 base. DNA of the CDR3: TGTGCCAGCAGCTTGGGTCTAGCGGGCGGGTCGTCCTACGAGCAGTACTTC. This encodes CASSLGLAGGSSYEQYF.

CDR3 protein: CSASPDGSSNYGYTF. CDR3 in DNA: TGCAGTGCTAGTCCCGATGGCAGTTCTAACTATGGCTACACCTTC. The chain employs TRBV20-1 and TRBJ1-2, with D uncertain. This CDR3 is built from 15 residues. Germline CDR1 reads DFQATT; CDR2 reads SNEGSKA (reference sequence). V dropped 3 bases and J dropped 0 bases, with 14 bases sitting between them.

This rearrangement joins TRBV5-1 to TRBJ2-7; TRBD2 matches at 9 bases. Trimming cost V 0 bases and J 6 bases; bases outside gene matches: 4. This CDR3 spans 14 amino acids. Germline V gives CDR1 SGHRS, CDR2 YFSETQ. Here the CDR3 DNA reads TGCGCCAGCAGCTTGGAAGTTAGCGGGAGCGAGCAGTACTTC. Translating gives CASSLEVSGSEQYF. The full variable domain, rest sourced from reference TRBV5-1 and TRBJ2-7, is KAGVTQTPRYLIKTRGQQVTLSCSPISGHRSVSWYQQTPGQGLQFLFEYFSETQRNKGNFPGRFSGRQFSNSRSEMNVSTLELGDSALYLCASSLEVSGSEQYFGPGTRLTVT.

The chain carries TRBV9 and TRBJ1-4; 10 bases fit TRBD1. Germline CDR1 reads SGDLS; CDR2 reads YYNGEE. J lost 6 bases, V lost 4 bases, and 9 bases had no gene match. The CDR3 runs 16 residues. CDR3 in DNA: TGTGCCAGCAGCCCGGACAGGGGGACTACTCATGAAAAACTGTTTTTT. Encoded protein: CASSPDRGTTHEKLFF.

This clone has just a few counts. The J gene is TRBJ2-1, the V gene TRBV11-2; D might be TRBD2 (5 bases). There are 13 residues in the CDR3. CDR1 and CDR2 (germline): SGHAT, FQNNGV. V lost 0 bases, J lost 11 bases, and 11 bases lay in between. CDR3 sequence: CASSLDTQRQQFF. DNA of the CDR3: TGTGCCAGCAGCTTAGATACACAGCGGCAGCAGTTCTTC.

This clone was counted a single time. The chain joins TRBV10-3 to TRBJ1-1; D not certain. Germline CDR1 reads ENHRY; CDR2 reads SYGVKD. V lost 3 bases and J lost 2, with 4 bases in between. There are 12 residues in the CDR3. This CDR3 is CAISEANTEAFF. CDR3 DNA: TGTGCCATCAGTGAAGCCAACACTGAAGCTTTCTTT.

This chain joins TRBV5-1 and TRBJ2-1, with D perhaps matching TRBD1 (7 bases). This CDR3 comprises 16 residues. Germline V lookup: CDR1 SGHRS, CDR2 YFSETQ. The ends were cut back, 1 base at V and 7 bases at J, with 18 bases in the middle. CDR3 bases: TGCGCCAGCAGCTTGTCCCCCGCACAGGGGAGGAATGAGCAGTTCTTC. Residues: CASSLSPAQGRNEQFF.

This chain joins TRBV19 and TRBJ2-3, with 9 bases aligning to TRBD1. Germline-derived CDR1 and CDR2 are LNHDA and SQIVND (reference sequence). Unmatched junction bases numbered 6, after V lost 5 bases and J lost 3 bases. The CDR3 length is 15 residues. The CDR3 nucleotides read TGTGCCAGTAGTGCCAGACAGGGGGGGACAGATACGCAGTATTTT. Its protein product is CASSARQGGTDTQYF.

V is TRBV6-5 and J is TRBJ1-1; D is perhaps TRBD1 (6 bases). The germline V gene encodes CDR1 MNHEY and CDR2 SVGAGI. There are 12 residues in the CDR3. The V gene lost 10 bases and the J gene lost 1 base, with 10 bases spanning the gap. CDR3: CANGQPNTEAFF. For the CDR3, the DNA is TGTGCCAATGGACAGCCGAACACTGAAGCTTTCTTT.

The rearrangement joins TRBV27 to TRBJ2-5, with TRBD1 matching over 9 bases. The CDR3 totals 15 residues. Trimming at V came to 7 bases and at J to 5 bases, leaving 11 bases not matched to a gene. Germline-derived CDR1 and CDR2 are MNHEY and SMNVEV (reference sequence). This CDR3 is CASNPTGGGGETQYF. The CDR3 DNA sequence: TGTGCCAGCAATCCCACAGGGGGCGGTGGGGAGACCCAGTACTTC.

The rearrangement joins TRBV27 to TRBJ1-2; possible D gene TRBD1, 5 bases. This CDR3 contains 11 residues. In germline, CDR1 is MNHEY, CDR2 SMNVEV (reference sequence). Trimming took off 5 bases at V and 5 bases at J, with 6 bases between the two ends. CDR3 DNA sequence: TGTGCCAGCAGTAGGGGATATGGCTACACCTTC. Its translation is CASSRGYGYTF.

This chain uses TRBV5-6 with TRBJ2-7; 9 bases align to TRBD1. The length of the CDR3 is 15 residues. V lost 4 bases to trimming and J lost 2 bases; unmatched junction nucleotides: 7. The V gene's germline CDR1 is SGHDT and CDR2 YYEEEE. Written as DNA, the CDR3 is TGTGCCAGCAGCCCCTGGACAGGGGTAACCTACGAGCAGTACTTC. This encodes CASSPWTGVTYEQYF.

The sample holds one count of this clone. This chain uses TRBV9 with TRBJ1-2; 11 bases are a match to TRBD1. This CDR3 comprises 13 residues. Trimming cost V 3 bases and J 6 bases; bases outside gene matches: 1. The germline gives CDR1 SGDLS, CDR2 YYNGEE. CDR3: CASSEGQGDGYTF. The CDR3 DNA reads as TGTGCCAGCAGCGAGGGACAGGGGGATGGCTACACCTTC. Full variable domain (missing parts from reference TRBV9 and TRBJ1-2): DSGVTQTPKHLITATGQRVTLRCSPRSGDLSVYWYQQSLDQGLQFLIQYYNGEERAKGNILERFSAQQFPDLHSELNLSSLELGDSALYFCASSEGQGDGYTFGSGTRLTVV.

The V call is TRBV5-1, the J call TRBJ2-1; TRBD2 matches at 10 bases. Germline CDR1 and CDR2: SGHRS and YFSETQ. The CDR3 extends over 16 amino acids. The J segment lost 9 bases and the V segment lost 1 base, leaving 10 bases of the junction unmatched. CDR3 sequence reads: CASSLFLAGEFSEQFF. CDR3 DNA sequence: TGCGCCAGCAGCTTGTTCCTAGCGGGAGAGTTCAGTGAGCAGTTCTTC.

This chain joins TRBV5-6 and TRBJ2-2, with 8 nucleotides matching TRBD2. This CDR3 comprises 16 residues. V dropped 4 bases and J dropped 0; count of bases not matched to a gene: 5. Germline values: CDR1 SGHDT, CDR2 YYEEEE. In DNA form, the CDR3 reads TGTGCCAGCAGCCCGCCGGGACTAGCGAACACCGGGGAGCTGTTTTTT. Protein product: CASSPPGLANTGELFF.

This sequence joins TRBV3-1 (or the pseudogene TRBV3-2) and TRBJ1-5; D might be TRBD1 (5 bases). V lost 3 bases to trimming and J lost 2 bases, with 11 bases between them. Looked up from germline, CDR1 is LGHDT and CDR2 is YNNKEL (reference sequence). The CDR3 loop spans 15 amino acids. CDR3 DNA: TGTGCCAGCAGCCAGGCAGGGAGGGGCAATCAGCCCCAGCATTTT. Protein: CASSQAGRGNQPQHF.

This clone has a handful of counts. This chain joins TRBV4-1 and TRBJ2-7; D gene ambiguous. This CDR3 has 12 amino acids. CDR1 is MGHRA and CDR2 is YSYEKL in the germline V gene. Trimming pared 0 bases from V and 3 bases from J, leaving 3 bases between. CDR3: CASSQESYEQYF. The CDR3 DNA follows: TGCGCCAGCAGCCAAGAGAGCTACGAGCAGTACTTC.

The chain couples TRBV12-5 to TRBJ1-1; 8 bases map to TRBD1. The J segment lost 9 bases and the V segment lost 2 bases, leaving 8 bases of the junction unmatched. This CDR3 contains 14 residues. Germline CDR1 and CDR2: LGHNT and FRNRAP. CDR3 protein: CASGLSATGDKAFF. As DNA, the CDR3 is TGTGCTAGTGGTTTGTCTGCGACAGGGGATAAAGCTTTCTTT. Full variable domain (remainder filled in from reference TRBV12-5 and TRBJ1-1): DARVTQTPRHKVTEMGQEVTMRCQPILGHNTVFWYRQTMMQGLELLAYFRNRAPLDDSGMPKDRFSAEMPDATLATLKIQPSEPRDSAVYFCASGLSATGDKAFFGQGTRLTVV.

V gene TRBV4-1 combines with J gene TRBJ1-2, with 10 bases aligning to TRBD1. The V gene's germline CDR1 is MGHRA and CDR2 YSYEKL. V trimming: 4 bases; J trimming: 4 bases; junction bases outside the gene matches: 9. This CDR3 is 16 amino acids long. The CDR3 region is CASSRGTGAFSYGYTF. The CDR3 bases are TGCGCCAGCAGCCGGGGGACAGGGGCTTTTTCCTATGGCTACACCTTC.

The chain joins TRBV7-9 to TRBJ1-1; maybe TRBD1 (5 bases). V lost 5 bases, J lost 1 base, and 17 bases lay in between. The germline CDR1 and CDR2 sequences are SEHNR and FQNEAQ (reference sequence). CDR3 length equals 16 residues. For the CDR3, the DNA is TGTGCCAGCAGCCCGCATATGGGCAGGGCGAACACTGAAGCTTTCTTT. Protein: CASSPHMGRANTEAFF.

There are many counts of this clone. This chain connects TRBV3-1 (or the pseudogene TRBV3-2) to TRBJ1-5; perhaps TRBD1 as D (5 bases). This CDR3 has 15 amino acids. The germline V gene encodes CDR1 LGHDT and CDR2 YNNKEL (reference sequence). With 0 bases removed from V and 6 bases from J, the gap between germline ends came to 12 bases. The CDR3 protein is CASSQDWGGGQPQHF. In DNA, the CDR3 is TGTGCCAGCAGCCAAGATTGGGGGGGAGGTCAGCCCCAGCATTTT.

The rearrangement links TRBV19 to TRBJ2-5; 15 nucleotides line up with TRBD2. This CDR3 has 17 residues. J lost 5 bases, V lost 5 bases, and 9 bases had no gene match. Germline loops: CDR1 LNHDA, CDR2 SQIVND (reference sequence). For the CDR3, the DNA is TGTGCCAGTAGTTCCCGGACTAGCGGGAGGGCCCGGGAGACCCAGTACTTC. Its protein product is CASSSRTSGRARETQYF.

The rearrangement links TRBV11-3 to TRBJ2-3; TRBD2 aligns across 13 bases. Germline V lookup: CDR1 SGHNT, CDR2 YENEEA. This CDR3 contains 16 residues. V shed 4 bases, J shed 6 bases, and the junction held 7 bases outside the gene matches. DNA of the CDR3: TGTGCCAGCAGCTGGACTAGCGGGAGAGTTTTGGATACGCAGTATTTT. Translated: CASSWTSGRVLDTQYF.

The rearrangement links TRBV4-1 to TRBJ1-2; D is unclear. This CDR3 region has 15 residues. Germline CDR1 is MGHRA and CDR2 is YSYEKL. The V gene lost 0 bases and the J gene lost 0 bases, with 8 bases spanning the gap. CDR3 sequence reads: CASSQDRVSNYGYTF. In DNA form, the CDR3 reads TGCGCCAGCAGCCAAGATCGGGTTTCTAACTATGGCTACACCTTC.

The chain carries TRBV20-1 and TRBJ2-3; D is ambiguous. Trimming left V 3 bases short and J 4 bases short, with 11 bases between. CDR3 size: 13 residues. The germline V gene encodes CDR1 DFQATT and CDR2 SNEGSKA (reference sequence). CDR3 residues: CSASKATPDTQYF. The CDR3 nucleotides are TGCAGTGCTAGTAAAGCGACCCCAGATACGCAGTATTTT.